The rows below give T cell receptor beta chains drawn from one sample of a study of blood T cell repertoires in COVID-19. The table came from immunoSEQ multiplex PCR; TCRdb's copy has only in-frame clones and leaves some out. Seen here are more than 350,000 clones, roughly 84% observed once, and the top ten hold 1.4% to 1.5%. Sequencing was carried out using PBMCs or T cells enriched from blood (not recorded which). The receptors originated from a woman between 18 and 29 years old who had been exposed to COVID-19. CDR3s include the opening cysteine and the closing phenylalanine or tryptophan. The order of the fields is D gene, J gene, V gene, clone size, CDR3 protein, CDR3 DNA. The D gene is left open where the match is weak. The listing skips clone size in some rows; elsewhere it reads once, few, many or a size class.

d_gene: TRBD2; j_gene: TRBJ2-7; v_gene: TRBV28; abundance: NA; CDR3aa: CASSHTGTSGSLLHEQYF; CDR3nt: TGTGCCAGCAGCCACACAGGGACTAGCGGGAGTTTACTCCACGAGCAGTACTTC
d_gene: TRBD1; j_gene: TRBJ1-1; v_gene: TRBV5-1; abundance: NA; CDR3aa: CASSPGQVPTLAFF; CDR3nt: TGCGCCAGCAGCCCGGGACAGGTGCCCACTCTGGCTTTCTTT
d_gene: TRBD2; j_gene: TRBJ2-1; v_gene: TRBV28; abundance: NA; CDR3aa: CASSFPLAGLNEQFF; CDR3nt: TGTGCCAGCAGTTTCCCCTTAGCGGGGCTAAATGAGCAGTTCTTC
d_gene: NA; j_gene: TRBJ1-3; v_gene: TRBV28; abundance: NA; CDR3aa: CASSRGGTGNTIYF; CDR3nt: TGTGCCAGTAGTAGGGGAGGGACTGGAAACACCATATATTTT
d_gene: TRBD1; j_gene: TRBJ1-5; v_gene: TRBV2; abundance: NA; CDR3aa: CASSEDRSYSNQPQHF; CDR3nt: TGTGCCAGCAGTGAGGACAGGTCCTATAGCAATCAGCCCCAGCATTTT
d_gene: TRBD1; j_gene: TRBJ2-3; v_gene: TRBV18; abundance: NA; CDR3aa: CASSPRQGGADTQYF; CDR3nt: TGTGCCAGCTCACCCCGACAGGGGGGCGCAGATACGCAGTATTTT
d_gene: NA; j_gene: TRBJ1-3; v_gene: TRBV28; abundance: NA; CDR3aa: CASSPIGAGETGNTIYF; CDR3nt: TGTGCCAGCAGTCCGATAGGGGCAGGGGAAACTGGAAACACCATATATTTT
d_gene: NA; j_gene: TRBJ2-2; v_gene: TRBV5-1; abundance: NA; CDR3aa: CASSLEEVNTGELFF; CDR3nt: TGCGCCAGCAGCTTGGAGGAGGTCAACACCGGGGAGCTGTTTTTT
d_gene: TRBD1; j_gene: TRBJ1-5; v_gene: TRBV19; abundance: NA; CDR3aa: CASSPNDRGQGQPQHF; CDR3nt: TGTGCCAGTAGTCCCAACGACAGGGGACAAGGACAGCCCCAGCATTTT
d_gene: TRBD2; j_gene: TRBJ2-7; v_gene: TRBV4-3; abundance: once; CDR3aa: CASSQDGGGIYEQYF; CDR3nt: TGCGCCAGCAGCCAAGATGGCGGGGGGATTTACGAGCAGTACTTC
d_gene: TRBD2; j_gene: TRBJ2-3; v_gene: TRBV28; abundance: NA; CDR3aa: CASSPPGLAGGEPTQYF; CDR3nt: TGTGCCAGCAGTCCGCCGGGACTAGCGGGGGGGGAACCCACGCAGTATTTT
d_gene: NA; j_gene: TRBJ1-1; v_gene: TRBV29-1; abundance: NA; CDR3aa: CSVEAHGTPRREAFF; CDR3nt: TGCAGCGTTGAAGCCCACGGGACACCTCGCCGTGAAGCTTTCTTT
d_gene: NA; j_gene: TRBJ1-5; v_gene: TRBV28; abundance: NA; CDR3aa: CASSLSARVGQPQHF; CDR3nt: TGTGCCAGCAGTTTAAGCGCCCGGGTCGGACAGCCCCAGCATTTT
d_gene: NA; j_gene: TRBJ1-4; v_gene: TRBV10-3; abundance: NA; CDR3aa: CAIRDGTTNEKLFF; CDR3nt: TGTGCCATCAGAGACGGGACAACTAATGAAAAACTGTTTTTT
d_gene: NA; j_gene: TRBJ2-2; v_gene: TRBV28; abundance: once; CDR3aa: CASSGQTSANTGELFF; CDR3nt: TGTGCCAGCAGTGGACAGACCAGCGCGAACACCGGGGAGCTGTTTTTT
d_gene: NA; j_gene: TRBJ2-1; v_gene: TRBV7-9; abundance: NA; CDR3aa: CASSLGDSSSSYNEQFF; CDR3nt: TGTGCCAGCAGCCTGGGGGACTCGAGTAGCTCCTACAATGAGCAGTTCTTC
d_gene: TRBD1; j_gene: TRBJ1-6; v_gene: TRBV27; abundance: NA; CDR3aa: CASSLRGLNNSPLHF; CDR3nt: TGTGCCAGCAGTTTAAGGGGGCTGAATAATTCACCCCTCCACTTT
d_gene: NA; j_gene: TRBJ2-3; v_gene: TRBV14; abundance: NA; CDR3aa: CASSQGARGGTDTQYF; CDR3nt: TGTGCCAGCAGCCAAGGGGCCCGGGGAGGCACAGATACGCAGTATTTT
d_gene: NA; j_gene: TRBJ2-1; v_gene: TRBV11-2; abundance: NA; CDR3aa: CASSHLGDEQFF; CDR3nt: TGTGCCAGCAGCCATCTCGGTGATGAGCAGTTCTTC
d_gene: NA; j_gene: TRBJ2-5; v_gene: TRBV5-5; abundance: NA; CDR3aa: CASSLNPGETQYF; CDR3nt: TGTGCCAGCAGCTTGAATCCCGGGGAGACCCAGTACTTC